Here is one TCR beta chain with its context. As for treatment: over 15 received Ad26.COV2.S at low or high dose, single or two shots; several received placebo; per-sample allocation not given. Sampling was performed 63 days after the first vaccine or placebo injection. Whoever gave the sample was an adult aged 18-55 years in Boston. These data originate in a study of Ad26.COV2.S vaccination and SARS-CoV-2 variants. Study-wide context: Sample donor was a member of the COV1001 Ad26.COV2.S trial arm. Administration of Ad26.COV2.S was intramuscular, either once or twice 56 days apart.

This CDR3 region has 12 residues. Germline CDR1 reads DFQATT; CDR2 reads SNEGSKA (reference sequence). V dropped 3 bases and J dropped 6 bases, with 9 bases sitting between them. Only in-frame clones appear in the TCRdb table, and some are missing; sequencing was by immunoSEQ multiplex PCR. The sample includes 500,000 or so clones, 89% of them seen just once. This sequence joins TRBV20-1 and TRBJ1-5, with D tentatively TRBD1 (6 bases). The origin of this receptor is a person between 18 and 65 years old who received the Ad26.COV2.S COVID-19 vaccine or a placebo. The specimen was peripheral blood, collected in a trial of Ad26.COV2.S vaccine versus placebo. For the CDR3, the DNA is TGCAGTGCTAGTGCAGGGGTTCAGCCCCAGCATTTT. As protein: CSASAGVQPQHF.